Detailed here is one TCR beta chain. Its antigen is not known. Profiling relied on immunoSEQ multiplex PCR, and the TCRdb table lists in-frame clones only, not all of them. The sample carries tens of thousands of clones, approximately 91% recorded once. The data are from a study of OX40 agonist ivuxolimab in advanced cancers. This CDR3 is 13 amino acids long. The germline V and J ends were trimmed by 6 bases and 0 bases, with 8 bases remaining between them. Germline CDR1 MNHNS, CDR2 SASEGT. Overall study results and limits: At doses 0.1 to 3.0 mg/kg, CD4+ and CD8+ clones expanded.

Material: CD4+ or CD8+ T cells sorted from blood, obtained in a trial of the OX40 agonist ivuxolimab. The TCR sequence derives from an adult with an advanced solid tumor such as melanoma, head and neck, liver or kidney cancer. The chain links TRBV6-1 to TRBJ1-1; TRBD1 is a possible D gene (6 bases). CDR3: CASRDSLNTEAFF. Here the CDR3 DNA reads TGTGCCAGCAGGGACAGTTTGAACACTGAAGCTTTCTTT.